This T cell receptor beta chain stems from a study of Graves' ophthalmopathy and Graves' hyperthyroidism. TCR beta CDR3 amplification used RNA transcripts. HTBI-primed RT-PCR formed the first round, and a multiplex PCR formed the second. TCRdb re-analysed the multiplex PCR reads in MiXCR, keeping a single row per CDR3 protein. The sample carries roughly 400,000 distinct CDR3 sequences, roughly 17% recorded once. Germline loops: CDR1 MNHNS, CDR2 SASEGT. The V and J ends lost 3 bases and 2 bases respectively, with 7 bases between them. The CDR3 has 13 residues. Stable hyperthyroidism was defined by absence of ophthalmopathy within 18 months of follow-up. Aged 18 to 65, hyperthyroidism patients had new diagnoses of under 2 months' duration. Clinicians made diagnoses from clinical symptoms, serum thyroxine, TRAb, thyroid ultrasound and orbital computed tomography. A roughly 10 ml volume of fresh peripheral blood provided the PBMCs.

The V call is TRBV6-1, the J call TRBJ1-2, with D unresolved. This TCR was sampled from an adult woman with stable Graves' hyperthyroidism. The sample taken for sequencing was peripheral blood. The CDR3 region is CASSDFLNYGYTF. In DNA form, the CDR3 reads TGTGCCAGCAGTGATTTCTTAAACTATGGCTACACCTTC.